These 14 T cell receptor beta chains originate from one sample sequenced in a study of blood T cell repertoires in COVID-19. Repertoires were generated with immunoSEQ multiplex PCR, while TCRdb's copy carries only in-frame clones and drops some. The sample includes approximately 200,000 clones, roughly 90% seen only once; the top ten take approximately 1.7%. The material sequenced was peripheral blood. These receptors all stem from a man between 65 and 85 years old with acute or convalescent COVID-19.

The rearrangement uses TRBV9 and TRBJ1-6; TRBD1 might be the D (6 bases). CDR3 length: 15 amino acids. In germline, CDR1 is SGDLS, CDR2 YYNGEE. The V and J ends lost 1 base and 12 bases respectively, with 17 bases between them. The CDR3 reads CASSVSTGLGEPLHF. The CDR3 DNA sequence: TGTGCCAGCAGCGTATCTACAGGGTTGGGTGAACCCCTCCACTTT.

The genes are TRBV28 and TRBJ1-5; 10 nucleotides agree with TRBD1. The CDR3 runs to 15 residues. Germline CDR1 MDHEN, CDR2 SYDVKM. With V trimmed by 2 bases and J by 7 bases, 5 bases remained unmatched. CDR3 in amino acids: CASSLGTGDRQPQHF. CDR3 sequence (DNA): TGTGCCAGCAGTTTAGGGACAGGGGATCGACAGCCCCAGCATTTT. The full variable domain, its missing parts supplied by reference TRBV28 and TRBJ1-5, is DVKVTQSSRYLVKRTGEKVFLECVQDMDHENMFWYRQDPGLGLRLIYFSYDVKMKEKGDIPEGYSVSREKKERFSLILESASTNQTSMYLCASSLGTGDRQPQHFGDGTRLSIL.

The genes are TRBV19 and TRBJ1-2; no reliable D call. Per the germline V gene, CDR1 is LNHDA and CDR2 is SQIVND (reference sequence). The CDR3 spans 15 residues. The V and J ends lost 6 bases and 4 bases respectively, with 18 bases between them. This CDR3 reads CASRGSPPTSYGYTF. The CDR3 nucleotides read TGTGCCAGTAGAGGCAGTCCCCCGACTAGCTATGGCTACACCTTC.

The rearrangement joins TRBV5-4 to TRBJ2-1, with 9 bases matching TRBD1. The CDR3 has 16 amino acids. Trimming cost V 8 bases and J 7 bases; bases outside gene matches: 16. Germline CDR1 is SGHNT and CDR2 is YYREEE (reference sequence). The DNA of the CDR3 is TGTGCCAGTAGGGAAAAAGGGGACAGGGTGCGAAATGAGCAGTTCTTC. This sequence encodes CASREKGDRVRNEQFF.

The chain couples TRBV6-5 to TRBJ2-2; unclear D gene. V shed 5 bases and J shed 5 bases, with 6 bases lying between them. Germline V gene data show CDR1 as MNHEY and CDR2 as SVGAGI. This CDR3 has 12 residues. Here the CDR3 DNA reads TGTGCCAGCAGTCACAGAACCGGGGAGCTGTTTTTT. It encodes CASSHRTGELFF.

The gene calls are TRBV6-2 or TRBV6-3 and TRBJ2-1; the D is unclear. Germline CDR1 reads MNHEY; CDR2 reads SVGEGT. CDR3 length: 13 amino acids. V lost 2 bases, J lost 12 bases, and 14 bases lay in between. The CDR3 DNA reads as TGTGCCAGCAGTTACGGTGACTTCCCCCGGCAGTTCTTC. This encodes CASSYGDFPRQFF.

The V call is TRBV6-5, the J call TRBJ1-1; the match to TRBD1 covers 9 bases. This CDR3 contains 13 residues. CDR1 MNHEY and CDR2 SVGAGI come from the germline V gene. V dropped 0 bases and J dropped 9; count of bases not matched to a gene: 2. The CDR3 sequence is CASSYSGQGQAFF. The CDR3, as DNA: TGTGCCAGCAGTTACTCGGGACAGGGACAAGCTTTCTTT.

V is TRBV30 and J is TRBJ2-7; 7 bases are a match to TRBD1. The V gene end was trimmed by 1 base and the J gene end by 2 bases; junction bases not matched to a gene: 8. Germline V lookup: CDR1 GTSNPN, CDR2 SVGIG (reference sequence). The CDR3 covers 15 residues. This chain's CDR3 is CAWSGKGQSTYEQYF. In nucleotides, the CDR3 is TGTGCCTGGAGTGGAAAGGGACAGAGTACCTACGAGCAGTACTTC.

The V and J genes are TRBV7-2 and TRBJ2-3; 7 bases map to TRBD2. V lost 5 bases and J lost 1; bases outside the gene matches: 9. The CDR3 is 16 amino acids. Germline V gene data show CDR1 as SGHTA and CDR2 as FQGNSA. The CDR3 DNA reads as TGTGCCAGCAGCCAGTGGGGGAGGGGCCGCACAGATACGCAGTATTTT. As protein: CASSQWGRGRTDTQYF.

This chain joins TRBV5-1 and TRBJ2-1, with 8 bases that match TRBD2. CDR1 and CDR2 (germline): SGHRS, YFSETQ. After removal of 7 bases from V and 6 bases from J, the junction contained 9 bases not matched to a gene. The CDR3 has 14 residues. The CDR3 is CASGPGGQGNEQFF. The CDR3 nucleotides are TGCGCCAGCGGCCCGGGGGGGCAGGGCAATGAGCAGTTCTTC.

V is TRBV11-2 and J is TRBJ2-5; 10 nucleotides match TRBD2. V dropped 3 bases and J dropped 5; count of bases not matched to a gene: 12. This CDR3 has 17 amino acids. The germline V gene encodes CDR1 SGHAT and CDR2 FQNNGV. CDR3 in DNA: TGTGCCAGCAGCTTTCTAATAGCGGGAGGTTTAAGGGAGACCCAGTACTTC. Its translation: CASSFLIAGGLRETQYF.

This chain joins TRBV19 and TRBJ2-2; D remains ambiguous. Germline-derived CDR1 and CDR2 are LNHDA and SQIVND (reference sequence). The CDR3 length is 14 residues. Trimming removed 3 bases from V and 2 bases from J, with 7 bases in between. The CDR3 region is CASSIPRNTGELFF. The DNA of the CDR3 is TGTGCCAGTAGTATCCCGCGAAACACCGGGGAGCTGTTTTTT.

The rearrangement links TRBV15 to TRBJ2-7, with D maybe TRBD1 (5 bases). Germline lookup yields CDR1 LNHNV and CDR2 YYDKDF (reference sequence). V was pared by 3 bases and J by 6 bases, with 15 bases between. There are 14 residues in the CDR3. The CDR3 sequence is CATSSNSQGFEQYF. The CDR3 DNA follows: TGTGCCACCAGCAGTAATTCCCAGGGTTTCGAGCAGTACTTC.

For the CDR3, the DNA is TGTGCCAGCAGCTTACAGGGGGCAAGCGAAAAACTGTTTTTT. It yields the protein CASSLQGASEKLFF. The chain couples TRBV5-4 to TRBJ1-4; 9 bases line up with TRBD1. Trimming at V came to 2 bases and at J to 8 bases, leaving 4 bases not matched to a gene. This CDR3 comprises 14 residues. CDR1 is SGHNT, CDR2 YYREEE, per germline (reference sequence).